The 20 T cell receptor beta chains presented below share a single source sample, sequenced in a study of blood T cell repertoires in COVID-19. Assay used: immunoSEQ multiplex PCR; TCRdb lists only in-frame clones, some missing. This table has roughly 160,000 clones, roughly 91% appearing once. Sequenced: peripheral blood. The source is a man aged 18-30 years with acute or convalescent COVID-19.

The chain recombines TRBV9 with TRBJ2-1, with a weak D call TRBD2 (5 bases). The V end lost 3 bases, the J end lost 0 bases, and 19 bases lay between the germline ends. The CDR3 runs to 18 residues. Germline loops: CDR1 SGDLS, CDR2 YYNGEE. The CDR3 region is CASSGAIFSASSYNEQFF. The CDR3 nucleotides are TGTGCCAGCAGCGGAGCCATCTTTAGCGCGAGCTCCTACAATGAGCAGTTCTTC.

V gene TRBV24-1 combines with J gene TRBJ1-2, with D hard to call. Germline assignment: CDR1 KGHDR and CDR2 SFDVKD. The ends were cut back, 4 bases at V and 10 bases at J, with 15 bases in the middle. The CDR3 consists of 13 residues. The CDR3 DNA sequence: TGTGCCACCAGTGACCCATACGGGAGAGACTACACCTTC. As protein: CATSDPYGRDYTF.

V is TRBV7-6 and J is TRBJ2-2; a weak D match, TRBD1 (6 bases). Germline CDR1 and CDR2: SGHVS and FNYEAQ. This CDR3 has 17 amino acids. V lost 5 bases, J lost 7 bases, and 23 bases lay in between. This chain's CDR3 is CASSVEGTGPDIGELFF. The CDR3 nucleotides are TGTGCCAGCAGCGTCGAGGGTACAGGGCCTGACATCGGGGAGCTGTTTTTT.

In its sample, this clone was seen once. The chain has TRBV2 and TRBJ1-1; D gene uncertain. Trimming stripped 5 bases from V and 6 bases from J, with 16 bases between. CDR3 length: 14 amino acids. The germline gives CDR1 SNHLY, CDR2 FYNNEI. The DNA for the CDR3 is TGTGCCAGCAGTCCCCGCGGAGGAACGGCTGAAGCTTTCTTT. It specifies CASSPRGGTAEAFF.

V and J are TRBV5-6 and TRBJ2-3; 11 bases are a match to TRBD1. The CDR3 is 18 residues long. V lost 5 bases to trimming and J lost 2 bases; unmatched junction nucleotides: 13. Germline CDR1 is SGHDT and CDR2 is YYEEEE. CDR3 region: CASRGQGDIEDNTDTQYF. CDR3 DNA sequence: TGTGCCAGCAGGGGACAGGGGGATATTGAGGACAACACAGATACGCAGTATTTT.

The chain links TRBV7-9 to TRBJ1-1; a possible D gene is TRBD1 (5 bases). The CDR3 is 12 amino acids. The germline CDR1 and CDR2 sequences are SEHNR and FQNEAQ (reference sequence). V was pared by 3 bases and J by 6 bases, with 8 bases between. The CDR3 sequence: CASSFGAAEAFF. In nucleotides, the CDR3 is TGTGCCAGCAGCTTTGGGGCAGCTGAAGCTTTCTTT.

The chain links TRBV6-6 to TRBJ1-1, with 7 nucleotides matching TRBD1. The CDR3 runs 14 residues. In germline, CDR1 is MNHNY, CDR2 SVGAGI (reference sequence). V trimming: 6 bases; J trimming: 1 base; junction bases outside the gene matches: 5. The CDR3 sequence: CASSAGGSNTEAFF. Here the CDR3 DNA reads TGTGCCAGCAGCGCAGGGGGATCGAACACTGAAGCTTTCTTT.

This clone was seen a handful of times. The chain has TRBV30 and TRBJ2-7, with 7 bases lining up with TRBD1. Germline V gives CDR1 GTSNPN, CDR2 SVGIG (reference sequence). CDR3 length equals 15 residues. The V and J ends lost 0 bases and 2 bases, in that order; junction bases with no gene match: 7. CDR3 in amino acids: CAWSVGDRATYEQYF. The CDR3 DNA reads TGTGCCTGGAGTGTAGGGGACAGAGCGACCTACGAGCAGTACTTC.

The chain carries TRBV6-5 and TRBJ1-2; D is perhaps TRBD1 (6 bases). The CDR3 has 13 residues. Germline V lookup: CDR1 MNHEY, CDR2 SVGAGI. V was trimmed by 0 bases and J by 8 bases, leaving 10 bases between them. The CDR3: CASSYSAGEGYTF. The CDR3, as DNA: TGTGCCAGCAGTTACTCGGCAGGGGAGGGCTACACCTTC.

In DNA form, the CDR3 reads TGTGCCAGCTCCCCGCCCCAGGGGACTAAGGAGCAGTACTTC. Its translation is CASSPPQGTKEQYF. The chain links TRBV18 to TRBJ2-7, with D tentatively TRBD2 (7 bases). Trimming removed 6 bases at V and 7 bases at J, with 19 bases between. The CDR3 covers 14 residues. Per the germline V gene, CDR1 is KGHSH and CDR2 is LQKENI.

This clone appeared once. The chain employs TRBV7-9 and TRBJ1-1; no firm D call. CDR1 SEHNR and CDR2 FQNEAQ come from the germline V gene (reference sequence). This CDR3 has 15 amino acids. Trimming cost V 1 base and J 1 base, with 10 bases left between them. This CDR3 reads CASSLDRLSNTEAFF. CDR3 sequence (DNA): TGTGCCAGCAGCTTAGATCGGTTATCGAACACTGAAGCTTTCTTT.

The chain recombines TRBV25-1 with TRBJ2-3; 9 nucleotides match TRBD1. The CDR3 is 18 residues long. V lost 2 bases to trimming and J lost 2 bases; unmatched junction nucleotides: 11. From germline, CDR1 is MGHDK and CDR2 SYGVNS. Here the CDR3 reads CASSEATPGQGSTDTQYF. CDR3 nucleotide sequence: TGTGCCAGCAGTGAAGCCACCCCGGGACAGGGATCCACAGATACGCAGTATTTT.

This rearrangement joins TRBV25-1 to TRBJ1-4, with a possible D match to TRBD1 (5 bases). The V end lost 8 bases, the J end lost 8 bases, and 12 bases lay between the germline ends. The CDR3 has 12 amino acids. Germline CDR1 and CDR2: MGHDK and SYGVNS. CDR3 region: CASQGKQEKLFF. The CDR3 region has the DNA TGTGCCAGCCAGGGAAAACAGGAAAAACTGTTTTTT.

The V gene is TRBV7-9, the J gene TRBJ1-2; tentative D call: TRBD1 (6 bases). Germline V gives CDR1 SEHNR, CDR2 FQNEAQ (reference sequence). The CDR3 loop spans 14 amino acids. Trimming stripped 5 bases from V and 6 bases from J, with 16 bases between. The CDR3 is CASSLGGQGDGYTF. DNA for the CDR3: TGTGCCAGCAGCCTAGGGGGGCAGGGCGATGGCTACACCTTC.

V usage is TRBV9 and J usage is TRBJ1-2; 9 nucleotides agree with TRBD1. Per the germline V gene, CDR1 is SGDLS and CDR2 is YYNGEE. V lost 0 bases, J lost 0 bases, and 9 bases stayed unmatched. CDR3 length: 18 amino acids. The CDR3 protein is CASSVDPGQGPSNYGYTF. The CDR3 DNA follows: TGTGCCAGCAGCGTAGATCCGGGACAGGGACCCTCTAACTATGGCTACACCTTC.

The CDR3 region is CARSLVWGTGGFSSGASTEAFF. CDR3 bases: TGTGCCAGAAGCTTGGTCTGGGGGACAGGGGGTTTTAGTTCCGGTGCAAGCACTGAAGCTTTCTTT. The chain recombines TRBV5-3 with TRBJ1-1, with 11 positions matching TRBD1. TRBV5-3 is an open reading frame whose function is uncertain. This CDR3 contains 22 residues. Germline trimming cut 0 bases from V and 4 bases from J; bases unmatched to any gene: 23.

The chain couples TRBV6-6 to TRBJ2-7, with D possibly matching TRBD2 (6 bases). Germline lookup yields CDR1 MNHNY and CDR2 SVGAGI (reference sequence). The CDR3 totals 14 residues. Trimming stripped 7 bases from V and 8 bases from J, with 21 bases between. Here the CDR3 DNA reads TGTGCCAGCACCCCCCCAGGCGAGGGAGGTCAGCAGTACTTC. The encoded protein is CASTPPGEGGQQYF.

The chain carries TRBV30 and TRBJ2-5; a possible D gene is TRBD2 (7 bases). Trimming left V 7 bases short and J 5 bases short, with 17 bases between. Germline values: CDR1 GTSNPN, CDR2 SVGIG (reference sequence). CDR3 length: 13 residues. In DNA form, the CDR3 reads TGTGCCTTTGGGGGGGGAACAGGGGAGACCCAGTACTTC. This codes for CAFGGGTGETQYF.

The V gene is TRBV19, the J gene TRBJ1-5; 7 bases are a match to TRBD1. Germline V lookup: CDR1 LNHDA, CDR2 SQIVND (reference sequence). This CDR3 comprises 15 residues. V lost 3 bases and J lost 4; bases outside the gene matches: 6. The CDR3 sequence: CASSIQGGGNQPQHF. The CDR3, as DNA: TGTGCCAGTAGTATTCAGGGGGGAGGTAATCAGCCCCAGCATTTT.

CDR3 bases: TGTGCCAGCTCACCGAACAGGGGGAACACTGAAGCTTTCTTT. Protein sequence: CASSPNRGNTEAFF. The chain employs TRBV18 and TRBJ1-1; 7 bases agree with TRBD1. Germline loops: CDR1 KGHSH, CDR2 LQKENI. This CDR3 comprises 14 residues. V lost 3 bases and J lost 1; bases outside the gene matches: 2.